This T cell receptor beta chain derives from a study of T cells after posttransplantation cyclophosphamide. Study-wide points: Recipient CMV seropositivity and CMV reactivation strongly tracked TRB clonality. Blood and skin or GI T cell repertoires showed limited TRB overlap. Donor-recipient repertoire similarity was low at 1-2 months, rising over year one.

Cyclophosphamide on days +3 and +4 followed busulfan-fludarabine conditioning and a marrow graft. This clone was counted at least ten times. The antigen is not known. TCRdb's table, derived via immunoSEQ multiplex PCR, lists solely in-frame clones and lacks some. The sample gives around 8,000 clones, none seen only once, and the top ten clones hold 4.5% to 7%. This specimen was PBMCs, taken after allogeneic stem cell transplant with posttransplant cyclophosphamide. This sequence was found in a male patient aged 18-29 years who received an allogeneic stem cell transplant from an unrelated donor, was CMV-positive, and had acute and chronic GVHD. Some T cells may trace back to the graft donor.

The CDR3 spells CASSSSGVSSPLHF. The CDR3 DNA reads TGTGCCAGCAGCTCCTCGGGTGTAAGTTCACCCCTCCACTTT. V usage is TRBV5-4 and J usage is TRBJ1-6; D is ambiguous. The CDR3 sequence is 14 residues long. V lost 3 bases and J lost 9, with 13 bases in between. Germline V lookup: CDR1 SGHNT, CDR2 YYREEE (reference sequence).